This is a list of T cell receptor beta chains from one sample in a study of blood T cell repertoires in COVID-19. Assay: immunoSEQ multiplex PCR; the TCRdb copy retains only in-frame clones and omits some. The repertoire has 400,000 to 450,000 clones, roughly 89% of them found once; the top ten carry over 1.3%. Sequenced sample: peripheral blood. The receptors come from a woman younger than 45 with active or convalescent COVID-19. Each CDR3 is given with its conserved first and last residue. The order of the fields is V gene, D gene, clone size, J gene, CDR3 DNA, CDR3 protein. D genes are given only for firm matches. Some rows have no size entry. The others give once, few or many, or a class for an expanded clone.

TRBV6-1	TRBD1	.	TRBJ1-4	TGTGCCAGCAGTGACCCGGGACAGGGGCGATCTAATGAAAAACTGTTTTTT	CASSDPGQGRSNEKLFF
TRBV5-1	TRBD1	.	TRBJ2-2	TGCGCCAGCAGCTTGGGGACAGGGATTGGCACCGGGGAGCTGTTTTTT	CASSLGTGIGTGELFF
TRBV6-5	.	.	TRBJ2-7	TGTGCCAGCAGTAGCACGGCAGGGTCCTCCTACGAGCAGTACTTC	CASSSTAGSSYEQYF
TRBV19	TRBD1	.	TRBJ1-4	TGTGCCAGTAGTGCGTCGACAGGGGGCAATGAAAAACTGTTTTTT	CASSASTGGNEKLFF
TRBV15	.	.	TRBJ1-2	TGTGCCACCAGCAGAGATCGCGAGGAAGGCTACACCTTC	CATSRDREEGYTF
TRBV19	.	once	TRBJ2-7	TGTGCCAGTAGTAATTATTTGGTTGGGGCTTACGAGCAGTACTTC	CASSNYLVGAYEQYF
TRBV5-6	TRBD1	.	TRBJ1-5	TGTGCCAGCAGCACGAGGACAGGGTGGGACAATCAGCCCCAGCATTTT	CASSTRTGWDNQPQHF
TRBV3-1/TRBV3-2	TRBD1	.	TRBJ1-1	TGTGCCAGCAGCCGAGGGACAGGGGGCGCTAACACTGAAGCTTTCTTT	CASSRGTGGANTEAFF
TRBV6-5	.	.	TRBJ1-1	TGTGCCAGCAGTTACCCGCAGGGGAGGAACACTGAAGCTTTCTTT	CASSYPQGRNTEAFF
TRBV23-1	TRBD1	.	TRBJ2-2	TGCGCCGGCCCGGACAGGGGCTCCACCGGGGAGCTGTTTTTT	CAGPDRGSTGELFF
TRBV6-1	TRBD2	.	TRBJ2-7	TGTGCCAGCAGTGAAAGAAGTTGGGGGGGGGTCCACGAGCAGTACTTC	CASSERSWGGVHEQYF
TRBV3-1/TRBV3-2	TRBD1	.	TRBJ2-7	TGTGCCAGCAGCTATGGACAGGGTCCCTACGAGCAGTACTTC	CASSYGQGPYEQYF
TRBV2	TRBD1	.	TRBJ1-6	TGTGCCAGCAGTGAATTGGGACAGGGTGCTTCACCCCTCCACTTT	CASSELGQGASPLHF
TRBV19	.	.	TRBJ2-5	TGTGCCAGTAAAGGGTCGGGGGAGACCCAGTACTTC	CASKGSGETQYF
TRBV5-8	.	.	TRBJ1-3	TGTGCCAGCAGCTATTCTGACAGAGGCCATGGAAACACCATATATTTT	CASSYSDRGHGNTIYF
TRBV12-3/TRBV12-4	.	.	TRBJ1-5	TGTGCCAGCAGCCAGACAGGTAATCAGCCCCAGCATTTT	CASSQTGNQPQHF
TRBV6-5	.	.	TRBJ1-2	TGTGCCAGCAATGGGGGGTCGGTCTATGGCTACACCTTC	CASNGGSVYGYTF
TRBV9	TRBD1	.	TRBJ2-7	TGTGCCAGCAGCCTCGGGACAGGGGGCGCCTACGAGCAGTACTTC	CASSLGTGGAYEQYF
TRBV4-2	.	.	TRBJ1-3	TGTGCCAGCAGCCAAGAAACAGGGTCCTCTGGAAACACCATATATTTT	CASSQETGSSGNTIYF
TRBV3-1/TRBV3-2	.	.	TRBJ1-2	TGTGCCAGCAGCCAAGAGAGTTGGGAGGACACTGCTAACTATGGCTACACCTTC	CASSQESWEDTANYGYTF
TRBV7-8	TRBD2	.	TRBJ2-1	TGTGCCAGCAGCTTAGGACACGGGACTAAGAGCTCCTACAATGAGCAGTTCTTC	CASSLGHGTKSSYNEQFF
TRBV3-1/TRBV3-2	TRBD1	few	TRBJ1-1	TGTGCCAGCAGCCAGGGACAGCCGAACACTGAAGCTTTCTTT	CASSQGQPNTEAFF
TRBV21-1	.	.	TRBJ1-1	TGTGCCAGCAGCAAAGGTCAGGGAATAAAGAACACTGAAGCTTTCTTT	CASSKGQGIKNTEAFF
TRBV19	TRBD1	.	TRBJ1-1	TGTGCCAGTAGTATGCGGGACAGGTACACTGAAGCTTTCTTT	CASSMRDRYTEAFF
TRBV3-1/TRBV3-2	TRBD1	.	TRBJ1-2	TGTGCCAGCAGCCAAGGGGGACAGGGCGCCTATGGCTACACCTTC	CASSQGGQGAYGYTF
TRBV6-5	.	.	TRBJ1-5	TGTGCCAGCTGCGGAAGCAATCAGCCCCAGCATTTT	CASCGSNQPQHF
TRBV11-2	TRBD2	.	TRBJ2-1	TGTGCCAGCAGCTTAGGGCTAGCGGGAGTCTATGAGCAGTTCTTC	CASSLGLAGVYEQFF
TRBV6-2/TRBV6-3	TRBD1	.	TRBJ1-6	TGTGCCAGCAGTTACCTAACAGGGGACAATTCACCCCTCCACTTT	CASSYLTGDNSPLHF
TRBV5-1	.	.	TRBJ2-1	TGCGCCAGCTTTAGAGGCAATGAGCAGTTCTTC	CASFRGNEQFF
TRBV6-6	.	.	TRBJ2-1	TGTGCCACTAAAGGGGGAGCAGGGAATGAGCAGTTCTTC	CATKGGAGNEQFF
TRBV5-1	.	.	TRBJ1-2	TGCGCCAGCAGCTTGGACAGGTCGGATGGCTACACCTTC	CASSLDRSDGYTF
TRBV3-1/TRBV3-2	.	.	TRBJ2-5	TGTGCCAGCAGCCATAATACTAGGCCTCAAGAGACCCAGTACTTC	CASSHNTRPQETQYF
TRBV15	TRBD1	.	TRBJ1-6	TGTGCCACCAGTTCACGACAGGGTGATAATTCACCCCTCCACTTT	CATSSRQGDNSPLHF
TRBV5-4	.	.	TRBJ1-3	TGTGCCAGCAGCGCGGCAGGGGCTGGAAACACCATATATTTT	CASSAAGAGNTIYF
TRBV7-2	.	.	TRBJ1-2	TGTGCCAGCAGCTTATCGATGGACTCTAACTATGGCTACACCTTC	CASSLSMDSNYGYTF
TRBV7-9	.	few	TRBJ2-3	TGTGCCAGCAGCTTAGTGTTGGAGACAGATACGCAGTATTTT	CASSLVLETDTQYF
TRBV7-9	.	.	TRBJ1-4	TGTGCCAGCAGCTCCCAGGGTCATGAAAAACTGTTTTTT	CASSSQGHEKLFF
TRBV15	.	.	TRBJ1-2	TGTGCCACCAGCTTAGGTCGACAGGCTTATTATGGCTACACCTTC	CATSLGRQAYYGYTF
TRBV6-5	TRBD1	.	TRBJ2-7	TGTGCCACTTGGAACGGGACAGGCTCCTACGAGCAGTACTTC	CATWNGTGSYEQYF
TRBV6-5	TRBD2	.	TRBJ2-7	TGTGCCAGCATGCCGACTAGCGGGGGGTCCTACGAGCAGTACTTC	CASMPTSGGSYEQYF
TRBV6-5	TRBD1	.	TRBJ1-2	TGTGCCAGCAGACGACAGGGAGGAGAGGGCTACACCTTC	CASRRQGGEGYTF
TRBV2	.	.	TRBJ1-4	TGTGCCAGCAGGGGGGCGCGAGGTGAAAAACTGTTTTTT	CASRGARGEKLFF
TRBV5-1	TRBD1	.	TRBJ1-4	TGCGCCAGCAGCAGTGGACAGGAGGATTGGGAAAAACTGTTTTTT	CASSSGQEDWEKLFF
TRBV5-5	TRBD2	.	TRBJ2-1	TGTGCCAGCAGCCCGGGACTAGCGGGAGTTCAAGGTAGTCCCCTCGATGAGCAGTTCTTC	CASSPGLAGVQGSPLDEQFF
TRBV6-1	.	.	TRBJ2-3	TGTGCCAGCAGTGATGTACGCTACACAGATACGCAGTATTTT	CASSDVRYTDTQYF
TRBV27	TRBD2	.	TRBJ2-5	TGTGCCAGCAGTCCTAGCGGGGGGGCTGAGACCCAGTACTTC	CASSPSGGAETQYF
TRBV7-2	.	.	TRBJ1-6	TGTGCCAGCAGCTTACTCACAGATAATTCACCCCTCCACTTT	CASSLLTDNSPLHF
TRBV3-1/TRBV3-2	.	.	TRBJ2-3	TGTGCCAGCAGCCTGGCGGGACGGGATACGCAGTATTTT	CASSLAGRDTQYF
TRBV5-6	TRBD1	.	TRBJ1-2	TGTGCCAGCAGCCTAGGACAGGGGGCCGATGGCTACACCTTC	CASSLGQGADGYTF
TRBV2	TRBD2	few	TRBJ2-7	TGTGCCAGCAGTGAAGCGCTTCTAACTAGCGGGAGGGACGAGCAGTACTTC	CASSEALLTSGRDEQYF
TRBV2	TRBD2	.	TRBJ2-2	TGTGCCAGCAAATCGCGGGGGGGCAACACCGGGGAGCTGTTTTTT	CASKSRGGNTGELFF
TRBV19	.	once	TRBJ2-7	TGTGCCACCTCTCAAGGGGTCACCTACTACGAGCAGTACTTC	CATSQGVTYYEQYF
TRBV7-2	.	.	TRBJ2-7	TGTGCCAGCAGCCCCGAAGAACTCTTCCACGAGCAGTACTTC	CASSPEELFHEQYF
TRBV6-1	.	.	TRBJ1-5	TGTGCCAGCAGTGTGCCGACAGGCTCCAGCAATCAGCCCCAGCATTTT	CASSVPTGSSNQPQHF
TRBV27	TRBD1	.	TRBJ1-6	TGTGCCAGCAGTCCAAGGACAGGGGGTAATTCACCCCTCCACTTT	CASSPRTGGNSPLHF
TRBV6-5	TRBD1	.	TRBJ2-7	TGTGCCAGCAGTTACGTGGACAGGGACTACGAGCAGTACTTC	CASSYVDRDYEQYF
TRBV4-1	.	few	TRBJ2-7	TGCGCCAGCAGCCCGCAACAAGCAGGCTCCTACGAGCAGTACTTC	CASSPQQAGSYEQYF
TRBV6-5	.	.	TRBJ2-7	TGTGCCAGCAGTAAGGACAGTGCATCCTACGAGCAGTACTTC	CASSKDSASYEQYF